A selection of T cell receptor beta chains follows, all from one sample in a study of cytomegalovirus exposure and HLA in healthy donors. This table comes from immunoSEQ multiplex PCR, and its TCRdb copy is limited to in-frame clones, with some not included. Here the sample spans 110,000 or so clones, 70% to 85% being singletons. Input material: PBMCs. The origin of the receptors is a man between 18 and 35 years old in good health and CMV-seropositive. CDR3s include the opening cysteine and the closing phenylalanine or tryptophan. The D gene is left open where the match is weak. Part of the rows lack a size; the others show once, few, many or a class for expanded clones.

>NA|TRBD1|TRBJ1-1|TRBV6-1
TGTGCCAGCAGTTTACGGACAGGGTCGGACACTGAAGCTTTCTTT
CASSLRTGSDTEAFF
>once|NA|TRBJ2-7|TRBV6-1
TGTGCCAGCAGTCCAAACCGGGACATCTACGAGCAGTACTTC
CASSPNRDIYEQYF
>NA|NA|TRBJ2-7|TRBV2
TGTGCCAGCAAGGTGGGACACTACGAGCAGTACTTC
CASKVGHYEQYF
>once|NA|TRBJ1-2|TRBV4-1
TGCGCCAGCAGCCATGGGGAGATCCCCACGGGAGGCTACACCTTC
CASSHGEIPTGGYTF
>few|TRBD2|TRBJ2-1|TRBV2
TGTGCCAGCAGTGAAGAGACTAGCGGGGGAAATGAGCAGTTCTTC
CASSEETSGGNEQFF
>NA|TRBD1|TRBJ1-3|TRBV14
TGTGCCAGCAGCCGGACAGGGAGGGACACCATATATTTT
CASSRTGRDTIYF
>NA|TRBD1|TRBJ2-2|TRBV28
TGTGCCAGCAGTGGGACAGGACCCACCGGGGAGCTGTTTTTT
CASSGTGPTGELFF
>few|NA|TRBJ1-5|TRBV28
TGTGCCAGCAGTCCCTCGGGCAGGGGCCAAAATCAGCCCCAGCATTTT
CASSPSGRGQNQPQHF
>NA|NA|TRBJ1-1|TRBV7-6
TGTGCCAGCAGCGAGGGGACACTTCACACTGAAGCTTTCTTT
CASSEGTLHTEAFF
>NA|NA|TRBJ2-2|TRBV25-1
TGTGCCAGCACCCTCGTCGGGGAGCTGTTTTTT
CASTLVGELFF
>once|NA|TRBJ2-1|TRBV4-1
TGCGCCAGCAGCCGAGGCTTCTCCTACACCGAGCAGTTCTTC
CASSRGFSYTEQFF
>NA|TRBD1|TRBJ2-5|TRBV2
TGTGCCAGCAGTGAGAGTAAGGTCGCAGGGGGTGCCCCGGAGACCCAGTACTTC
CASSESKVAGGAPETQYF
>NA|NA|TRBJ2-6|TRBV5-1
TGCGCCAGCACTGGACAAAGGGCTGGGGCCAACGGCCTGACTTTC
CASTGQRAGANGLTF
>NA|TRBD2|TRBJ2-1|TRBV5-5
TGTGCCAGCATGGGAGGGGTAGCGGGAGTGTTCTACAATGAGCAGTTCTTC
CASMGGVAGVFYNEQFF
>NA|NA|TRBJ1-1|TRBV7-6
TGTGCCAGCAGCCGACTCACGGGTACAACTGAAGCTTTCTTT
CASSRLTGTTEAFF
>NA|NA|TRBJ2-5|TRBV9
TGTGCCAGCAGCGTAGCCGGTGGGGGGAAGGAAGAGATCCAGTACTTC
CASSVAGGGKEEIQYF
>NA|NA|TRBJ2-6|TRBV18
TGTGCCAGCTCACCACCAGAATCTGGGGCCAACGGCCTGACTTTC
CASSPPESGANGLTF
>NA|NA|TRBJ2-1|TRBV6-1
TGTGCCAGCAGGATACAGGGTAGGGCTGAGCAGTTCTTC
CASRIQGRAEQFF
>NA|NA|TRBJ2-4|TRBV28
TGTGCCAGCAGCCGAGCCAAAAACATTCAGTACTTC
CASSRAKNIQYF
>NA|NA|TRBJ1-4|TRBV5-1
TGCGCCAGCAGCCGTTTTCCGGGAGGAGAAAAACTGTTTTTT
CASSRFPGGEKLFF
>NA|NA|TRBJ2-3|TRBV15
TGTGCCACCAGCAGAGATTTCCGGTCTGGCACAGATACGCAGTATTTT
CATSRDFRSGTDTQYF
>few|NA|TRBJ2-7|TRBV5-1
TGCGCCAGCAGCCCGGACGGGATTCGCCCCTACGAGCAGTACTTC
CASSPDGIRPYEQYF
>NA|TRBD1|TRBJ1-2|TRBV27
TGTGCCAGCAGTTTATCTCGGGACAGGGGGAACTATGGCTACACCTTC
CASSLSRDRGNYGYTF
>NA|NA|TRBJ2-2|TRBV4-2
TGTGCCAGCAGGAGGCGGCAGAACACCGGGGAGCTGTTTTTT
CASRRRQNTGELFF
>NA|TRBD1|TRBJ2-3|TRBV4-1
TGCGCCAGCAGCCCCCGGGACAGGGGAACCACAGATACGCAGTATTTT
CASSPRDRGTTDTQYF
>NA|TRBD2|TRBJ2-7|TRBV19
TGTGCCAGTAGTTCCCTAAGCGGGGTTTTCTACGAGCAGTACTTC
CASSSLSGVFYEQYF
>NA|TRBD1|TRBJ2-7|TRBV5-1
TGCGCCAGCAGCTTGGCCGCAGACAGGGCGCGGGCCTACGAGCAGTACTTC
CASSLAADRARAYEQYF
>NA|TRBD1|TRBJ1-1|TRBV6-6
TGTGCCAGCAGGACAGGGACGACTGAAGCTTTCTTT
CASRTGTTEAFF
>NA|NA|TRBJ1-2|TRBV9
TGTGCCAGCAGCGTAACCCCAGGGGAGGGCTACACCTTC
CASSVTPGEGYTF
>NA|TRBD1|TRBJ2-7|TRBV19
TGTGCCAGTAGTATTTGGGGACAGCCCTACGAGCAGTACTTC
CASSIWGQPYEQYF
>many|NA|TRBJ2-1|TRBV7-6
TGTGCCAGCAGCCCCGGGGGTAGGCGGGGCTACAATGAGCAGTTCTTC
CASSPGGRRGYNEQFF
>once|TRBD1|TRBJ1-4|TRBV27
TGTGCCAGCAGTTTAGGGACAGCTAATTTTAATGAAAAACTGTTTTTT
CASSLGTANFNEKLFF
>NA|TRBD2|TRBJ2-5|TRBV5-4
TGTGCCAGCAGCTTGGGTAGCGGGGAGATCGAGACCCAGTACTTC
CASSLGSGEIETQYF
>NA|NA|TRBJ1-5|TRBV6-5
TGTGCCAGCAGTCCGTATAGCAATCAGCCCCAGCATTTT
CASSPYSNQPQHF
>once|NA|TRBJ2-5|TRBV5-4
TGTGCCAGCAGCTCCTTAAGCGGCCAAGAGACCCAGTACTTC
CASSSLSGQETQYF
>NA|NA|TRBJ1-2|TRBV6-1
TGTGCCAGCCGAGAAACAGGGTCTGGCGGCTACACCTTC
CASRETGSGGYTF
>few|NA|TRBJ1-1|TRBV20-1
TGCAGTGTTGTCGACATACCTGAAGCTTTCTTT
CSVVDIPEAFF
>NA|NA|TRBJ2-1|TRBV7-2
TGTGCCAGCAGCTTACTTTTCAGGGGCAATGAGCAGTTCTTC
CASSLLFRGNEQFF
>NA|NA|TRBJ2-1|TRBV30
TGTGCCTGGAGTGTAGGAGGGTCCTCCTGCGCTGAGCAGTTCTTC
CAWSVGGSSCAEQFF
>NA|NA|TRBJ2-1|TRBV6-6
TGTGCCAGCATTACAGGGTCACGCGAGCAGTTCTTC
CASITGSREQFF
>NA|NA|TRBJ1-1|TRBV6-6
TGTGCCAGCAGTTACTCGCAGGGCGAGGCTTTCTTT
CASSYSQGEAFF
>NA|TRBD1|TRBJ2-2|TRBV9
TGTGCCAGCACCCGGCGGGCAGGGGGCGGGGAGCTGTTTTTT
CASTRRAGGGELFF
>NA|NA|TRBJ2-7|TRBV5-6
TGTGCCAGCAGCTTGGCTTCCAGGTCCTACGAGCAGTACTTC
CASSLASRSYEQYF
>NA|NA|TRBJ2-1|TRBV19
TGTGCCAGTGGTCTAGAGGACTTCTCCAAATACAATGAGCAGTTCTTC
CASGLEDFSKYNEQFF
>NA|NA|TRBJ1-2|TRBV18
TGTGCCAGCTCACTACAGGACAATAACTATGGCTACACCTTC
CASSLQDNNYGYTF
>few|TRBD2|TRBJ2-1|TRBV5-1
TGCGCCAGCAGCTCGGGACTAGCGGGCTACAATGAGCAGTTCTTC
CASSSGLAGYNEQFF
>NA|NA|TRBJ1-4|TRBV25-1
TGTGCCAGCAGTGGAGGAATTGCAGCAACTAATGAAAAACTGTTTTTT
CASSGGIAATNEKLFF
>NA|TRBD1|TRBJ2-5|TRBV7-6
TGTGCCAGCAGTCGGACAGGGAGAACTCAAGAGACCCAGTACTTC
CASSRTGRTQETQYF
>NA|NA|TRBJ1-3|TRBV6-5
TGTGCCAGCAGTTACGACAGCTCTGGAAACACCATATATTTT
CASSYDSSGNTIYF
>NA|TRBD2|TRBJ2-1|TRBV19
TGTGCCACCCTTCCGACTAGCGGAGGCCCTTTGTTCTTC
CATLPTSGGPLFF
>NA|TRBD1|TRBJ1-4|TRBV5-1
TGCGCCAGCAGCTGGACAGGGGTTGCCAATAATGAAAAACTGTTCTTT
CASSWTGVANNEKLFF